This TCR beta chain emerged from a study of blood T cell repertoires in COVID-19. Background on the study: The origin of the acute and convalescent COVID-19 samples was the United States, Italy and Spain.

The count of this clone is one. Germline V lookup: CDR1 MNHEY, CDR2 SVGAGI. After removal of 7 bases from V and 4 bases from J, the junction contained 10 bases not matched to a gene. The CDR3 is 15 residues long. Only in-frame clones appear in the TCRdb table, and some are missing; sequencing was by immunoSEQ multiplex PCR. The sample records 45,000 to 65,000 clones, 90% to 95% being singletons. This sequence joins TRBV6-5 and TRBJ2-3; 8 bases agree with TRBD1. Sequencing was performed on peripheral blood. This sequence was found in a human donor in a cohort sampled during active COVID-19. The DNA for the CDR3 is TGTGCCAGCACCCTTAGTCCGACAGGGGCAGATACGCAGTATTTT. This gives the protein CASTLSPTGADTQYF.